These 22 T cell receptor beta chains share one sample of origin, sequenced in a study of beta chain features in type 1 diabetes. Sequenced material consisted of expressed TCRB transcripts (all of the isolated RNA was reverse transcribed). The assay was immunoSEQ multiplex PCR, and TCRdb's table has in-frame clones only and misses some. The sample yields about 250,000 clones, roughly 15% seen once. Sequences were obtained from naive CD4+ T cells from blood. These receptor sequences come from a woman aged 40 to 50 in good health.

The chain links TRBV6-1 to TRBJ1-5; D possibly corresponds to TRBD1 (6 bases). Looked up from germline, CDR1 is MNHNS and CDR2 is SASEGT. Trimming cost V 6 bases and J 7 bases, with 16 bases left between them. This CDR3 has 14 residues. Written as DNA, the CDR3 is TGTGCCAGCAGGGCTGGACAGTGGGACCAGCCCCAGCATTTT. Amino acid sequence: CASRAGQWDQPQHF.

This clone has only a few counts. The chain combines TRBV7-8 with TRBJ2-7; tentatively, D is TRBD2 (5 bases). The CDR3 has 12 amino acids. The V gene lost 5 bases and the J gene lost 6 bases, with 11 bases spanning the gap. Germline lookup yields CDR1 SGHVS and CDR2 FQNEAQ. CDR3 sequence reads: CASSHVAGEQYF. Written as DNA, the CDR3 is TGTGCCAGCAGCCACGTCGCGGGCGAGCAGTACTTC.

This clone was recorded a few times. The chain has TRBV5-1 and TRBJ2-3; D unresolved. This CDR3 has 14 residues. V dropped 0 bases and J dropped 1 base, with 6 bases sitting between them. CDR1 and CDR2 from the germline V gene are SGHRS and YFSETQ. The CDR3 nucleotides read TGCGCCAGCAGCTTGGGTACAGGCACAGATACGCAGTATTTT. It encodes CASSLGTGTDTQYF.

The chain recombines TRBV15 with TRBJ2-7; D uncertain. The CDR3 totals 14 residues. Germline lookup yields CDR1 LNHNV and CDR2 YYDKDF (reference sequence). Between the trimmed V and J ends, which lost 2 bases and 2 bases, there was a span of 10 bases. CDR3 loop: CATSRPQSPYEQYF. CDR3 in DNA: TGTGCCACCAGCAGACCCCAAAGCCCCTACGAGCAGTACTTC.

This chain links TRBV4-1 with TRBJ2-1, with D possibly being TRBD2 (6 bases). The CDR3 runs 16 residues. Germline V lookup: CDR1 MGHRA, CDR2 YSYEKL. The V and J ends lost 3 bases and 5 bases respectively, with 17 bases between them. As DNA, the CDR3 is TGCGCCAGCAGCCAGGGACTGGCGGACTTTAACAATGAGCAGTTCTTC. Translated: CASSQGLADFNNEQFF.

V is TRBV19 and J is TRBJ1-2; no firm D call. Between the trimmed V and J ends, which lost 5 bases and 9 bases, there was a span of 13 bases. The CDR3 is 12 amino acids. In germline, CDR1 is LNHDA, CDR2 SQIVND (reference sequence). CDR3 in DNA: TGTGCCAGTAGTCCGAGCCTTTCCAGCTACACCTTC. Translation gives CASSPSLSSYTF.

The CDR3 bases are TGTGCCAGCAAGTCCACGGGACTAGCGACCTCAGGAGGAGAGACCCAGTACTTC. It codes for CASKSTGLATSGGETQYF. This chain joins TRBV2 and TRBJ2-5; 10 nucleotides agree with TRBD2. The CDR3 runs to 18 residues. Germline loops: CDR1 SNHLY, CDR2 FYNNEI. V was pared by 7 bases and J by 4 bases, with 18 bases of the junction left unmatched.

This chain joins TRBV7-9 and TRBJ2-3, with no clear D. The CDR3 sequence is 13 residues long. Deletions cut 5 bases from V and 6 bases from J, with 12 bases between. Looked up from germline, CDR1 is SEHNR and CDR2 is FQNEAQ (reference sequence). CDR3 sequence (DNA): TGTGCCAGCAGCCCCTCTAGTACCGATACGCAGTATTTT. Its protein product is CASSPSSTDTQYF.

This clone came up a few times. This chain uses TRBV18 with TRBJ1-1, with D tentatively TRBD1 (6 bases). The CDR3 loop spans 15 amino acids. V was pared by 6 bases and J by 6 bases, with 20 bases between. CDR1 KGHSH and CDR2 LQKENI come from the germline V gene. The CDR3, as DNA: TGTGCCAGCTCCCCAGACCTTGGACAGACACCTGAAGCTTTCTTT. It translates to CASSPDLGQTPEAFF.

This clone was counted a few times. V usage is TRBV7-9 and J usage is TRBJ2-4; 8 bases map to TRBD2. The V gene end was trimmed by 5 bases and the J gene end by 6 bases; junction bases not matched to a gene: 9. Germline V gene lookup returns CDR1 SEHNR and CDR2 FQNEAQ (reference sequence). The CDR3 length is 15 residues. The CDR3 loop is CASSHGQAGANIQYF. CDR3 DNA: TGTGCCAGCAGCCACGGCCAAGCGGGGGCAAACATTCAGTACTTC.

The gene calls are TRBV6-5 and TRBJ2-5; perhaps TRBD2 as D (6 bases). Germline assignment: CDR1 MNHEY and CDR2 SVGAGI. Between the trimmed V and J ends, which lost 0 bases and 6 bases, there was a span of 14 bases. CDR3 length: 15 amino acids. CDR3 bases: TGTGCCAGCAGTTACTCGTCGGGAGTTTCCAAGACCCAGTACTTC. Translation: CASSYSSGVSKTQYF.

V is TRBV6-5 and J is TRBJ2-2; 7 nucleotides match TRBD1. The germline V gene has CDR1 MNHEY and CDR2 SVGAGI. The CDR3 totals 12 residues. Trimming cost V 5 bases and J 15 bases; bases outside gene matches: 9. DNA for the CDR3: TGTGCCAGCAGTCGACGACAGGGATCGGTGTTTTTT. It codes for CASSRRQGSVFF.

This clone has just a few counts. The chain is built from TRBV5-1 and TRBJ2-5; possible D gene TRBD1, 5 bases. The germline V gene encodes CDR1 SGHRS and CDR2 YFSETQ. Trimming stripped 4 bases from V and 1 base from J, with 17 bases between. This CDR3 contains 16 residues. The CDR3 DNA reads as TGCGCCAGCAGCCCCAATTCCGGACAAGTCCAAGAGACCCAGTACTTC. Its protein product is CASSPNSGQVQETQYF.

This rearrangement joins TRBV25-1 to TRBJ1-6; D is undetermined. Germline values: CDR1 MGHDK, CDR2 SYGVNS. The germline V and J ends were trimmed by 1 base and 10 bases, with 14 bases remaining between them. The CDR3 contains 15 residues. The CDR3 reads CASSEFPGVDSPLHF. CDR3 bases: TGTGCCAGCAGTGAATTCCCCGGGGTTGACTCACCCCTCCACTTT. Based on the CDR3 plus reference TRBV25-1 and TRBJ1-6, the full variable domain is EADIYQTPRYLVIGTGKKITLECSQTMGHDKMYWYQQDPGMELHLIHYSYGVNSTEKGDLSSESTVSRIRTEHFPLTLESARPSHTSQYLCASSEFPGVDSPLHFGNGTRLTVT.

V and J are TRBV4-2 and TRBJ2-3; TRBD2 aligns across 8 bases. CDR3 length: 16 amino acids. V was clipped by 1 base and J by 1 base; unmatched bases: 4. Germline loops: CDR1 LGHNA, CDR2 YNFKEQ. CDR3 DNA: TGTGCCAGCAGCCAAGGTAGCGGGGATGGCACAGATACGCAGTATTTT. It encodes CASSQGSGDGTDTQYF.

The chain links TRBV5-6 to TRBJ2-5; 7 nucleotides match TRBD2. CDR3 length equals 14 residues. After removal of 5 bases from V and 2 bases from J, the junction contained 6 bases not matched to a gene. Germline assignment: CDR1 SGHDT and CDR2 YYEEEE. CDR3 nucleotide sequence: TGTGCCAGCAGAATGACTAGCCGACAAGAGACCCAGTACTTC. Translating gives CASRMTSRQETQYF.

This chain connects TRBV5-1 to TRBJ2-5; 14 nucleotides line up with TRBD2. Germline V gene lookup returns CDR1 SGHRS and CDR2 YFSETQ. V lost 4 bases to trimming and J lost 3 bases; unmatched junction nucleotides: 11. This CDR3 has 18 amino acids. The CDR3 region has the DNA TGCGCCAGCAGCCGTATCGGGACTAGCGGGGGACCCGAAGAGACCCAGTACTTC. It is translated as CASSRIGTSGGPEETQYF. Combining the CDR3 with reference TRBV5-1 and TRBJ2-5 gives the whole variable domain KAGVTQTPRYLIKTRGQQVTLSCSPISGHRSVSWYQQTPGQGLQFLFEYFSETQRNKGNFPGRFSGRQFSNSRSEMNVSTLELGDSALYLCASSRIGTSGGPEETQYFGPGTRLLVL.

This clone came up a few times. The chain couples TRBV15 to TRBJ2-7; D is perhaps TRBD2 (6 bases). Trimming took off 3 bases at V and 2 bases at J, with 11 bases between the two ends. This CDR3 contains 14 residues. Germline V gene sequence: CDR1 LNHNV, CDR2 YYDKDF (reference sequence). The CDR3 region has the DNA TGTGCCACCAGCAGTGGGGGGAAGACCTACGAGCAGTACTTC. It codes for CATSSGGKTYEQYF.

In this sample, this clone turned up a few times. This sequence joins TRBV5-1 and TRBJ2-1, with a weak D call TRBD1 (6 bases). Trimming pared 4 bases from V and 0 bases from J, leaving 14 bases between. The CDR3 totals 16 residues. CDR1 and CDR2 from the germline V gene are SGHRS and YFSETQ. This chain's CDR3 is CASSVGHIGSYNEQFF. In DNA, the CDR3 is TGCGCCAGCAGCGTGGGACATATAGGCTCCTACAATGAGCAGTTCTTC.

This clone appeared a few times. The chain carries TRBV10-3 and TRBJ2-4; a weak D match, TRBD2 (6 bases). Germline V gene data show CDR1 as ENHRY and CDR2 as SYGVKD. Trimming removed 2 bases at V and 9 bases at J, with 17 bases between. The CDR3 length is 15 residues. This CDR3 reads CAISEAGISGTIQYF. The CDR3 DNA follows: TGTGCCATCAGTGAGGCGGGGATCTCGGGGACCATTCAGTACTTC.

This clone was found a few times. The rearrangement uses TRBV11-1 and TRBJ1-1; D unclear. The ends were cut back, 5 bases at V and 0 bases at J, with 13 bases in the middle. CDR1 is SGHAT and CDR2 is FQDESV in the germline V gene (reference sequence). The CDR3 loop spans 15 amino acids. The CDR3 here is CASSRSGGVNTEAFF. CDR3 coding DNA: TGTGCCAGCAGCCGATCTGGAGGCGTGAACACTGAAGCTTTCTTT.

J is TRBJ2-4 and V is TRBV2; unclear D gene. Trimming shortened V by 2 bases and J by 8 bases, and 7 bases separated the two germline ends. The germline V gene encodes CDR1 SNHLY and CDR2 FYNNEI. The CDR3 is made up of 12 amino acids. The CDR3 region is CASSENHYIQYF. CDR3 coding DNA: TGTGCCAGCAGTGAAAACCACTACATTCAGTACTTC.